This T cell receptor (beta chain) stems from a study of blood T cell repertoires in COVID-19. Only in-frame clones appear in the TCRdb table, and some are missing; sequencing was by immunoSEQ multiplex PCR. Of approximately 500,000 clones listed, around 87% are singletons. The CDR3 length is 10 residues. With 5 bases removed from V and 5 bases from J, the gap between germline ends came to 4 bases. The germline CDR1 and CDR2 sequences are DFQATT and SNEGSKA (reference sequence). This receptor was obtained from a woman aged 40 to 55 who had recovered from COVID-19. The rearrangement uses TRBV20-1 and TRBJ2-1; D ambiguous. Sequencing was performed on PBMCs or T cells enriched from blood (not recorded which). CDR3 coding DNA: TGCAGTGCTTACAACAATGAGCAGTTCTTC. Its translation: CSAYNNEQFF.